The sequence of this T cell receptor (beta chain) was determined in a study of regulatory T cells in long-lasting Graves disease. Study findings and constraints: Preferential use of TRBV28, TRBJ1-2 and TRBJ2-5 was seen in persistent disease.

From germline, CDR1 is SGHAT and CDR2 FQNNGV. There are 12 residues in the CDR3. Trimming removed 0 bases from V and 11 bases from J, with 8 bases in between. This clonotype was found many times. As yet, its antigen is unknown. Stated time point: newly diagnosed GD, antithyroid drugs for less than 3 months. There was RNA extracted from PBMCs, and the TCR library was made from it. Researchers made TCR beta libraries by using iRepertoire HTBI primers and running Arm-PCR on CDR3 regions. TCRdb re-analysed the multiplex PCR reads in MiXCR, keeping a single row per CDR3 protein. Of around 500,000 distinct CDR3 sequences in the sample, roughly a sixth were seen once. This sample was also put to use in a study of T cells in Graves' hyperthyroidism and ophthalmopathy. That source reports: Each diagnosis drew on symptoms, thyroxine, TRAb, thyroid ultrasound and orbital computed tomography findings. Researchers ran a first-round RT-PCR on the TCR CDR3 using the HTBI primer set. Blood shared most expanded thyroid clonotypes above 0.001.

V usage is TRBV11-2 and J usage is TRBJ2-1; D is possibly TRBD1 or TRBD2 (5 bases each). The sequence was collected from a woman aged 40-60 years with Graves disease. The sequenced sample was peripheral blood mononuclear cells (PBMCs), obtained at new diagnosis, from a patient treated with antithyroid drugs. CDR3 DNA sequence: TGTGCCAGCAGCTTAGAGGGGGAGAAGCAGTTCTTC. Protein: CASSLEGEKQFF.